Below are 21 T cell receptor beta chains sequenced from a single sample in a study of blood T cells in healthy people across ages. A second 7 to 11 cycle PCR used barcoded and J-beta primers. TCRdb analysed the 5' RACE reads with MiXCR anew, one entry per CDR3 protein. This sample has fewer than 2,000,000 distinct CDR3 sequences, with about two fifths found just once. Sequencing used blood. These receptors were taken from a human donor in good health.

This chain uses TRBV13 with TRBJ1-5, with D perhaps matching TRBD1 (5 bases). Germline lookup yields CDR1 PRHDT and CDR2 FYEKMQ (reference sequence). This CDR3 has 16 amino acids. The V gene lost 2 bases and the J gene lost 0 bases, with 11 bases spanning the gap. The CDR3 DNA reads as TGTGCCAGCAGCTTATGGGGGAGAAATAGCAATCAGCCCCAGCATTTT. Protein product: CASSLWGRNSNQPQHF.

V gene TRBV20-1 combines with J gene TRBJ1-4; D remains unclear. The V gene's germline CDR1 is DFQATT and CDR2 SNEGSKA (reference sequence). V lost 5 bases and J 0 bases, leaving 10 bases between the germline ends. The CDR3 length is 14 residues. CDR3 residues: CSASGWPTNEKLFF. CDR3 bases: TGCAGTGCTTCGGGGTGGCCAACTAATGAAAAACTGTTTTTT.

This chain joins TRBV20-1 and TRBJ2-7, with a weak D call TRBD1 (6 bases). Trimming cost V 2 bases and J 3 bases, with 14 bases left between them. This CDR3 comprises 14 residues. CDR1 is DFQATT, CDR2 SNEGSKA, per germline (reference sequence). In DNA, the CDR3 is TGCAGTGCTAGATCCCGGGACACCGTCTACGAGCAGTACTTC. Amino acid sequence: CSARSRDTVYEQYF.

This clonotype was counted once. CDR3 protein: CASSRGLLRQFF. DNA of the CDR3: TGTGCCAGCAGCCGGGGACTTCTTAGGCAGTTCTTC. V and J are TRBV11-1 and TRBJ2-1, with D perhaps TRBD2 (6 bases). CDR1 is SGHAT, CDR2 FQDESV, per germline (reference sequence). The V gene lost 5 bases and the J gene lost 12 bases, with 14 bases spanning the gap. The CDR3 runs 12 residues.

The CDR3 loop reads CSASPGTGGNQPQHF. In DNA, the CDR3 is TGCAGTGCTAGCCCCGGGACAGGGGGCAATCAGCCCCAGCATTTT. The chain couples TRBV20-1 to TRBJ1-5; the match to TRBD1 covers 10 bases. The ends lost 3 bases at V and 2 bases at J; junction bases unmatched: 4. CDR3 size: 15 residues. Per germline, CDR1 DFQATT and CDR2 SNEGSKA (reference sequence).

The V and J genes are TRBV6-2 or TRBV6-3 and TRBJ1-2, with 9 bases identical to TRBD1. The CDR3 length is 15 residues. The germline V gene encodes CDR1 MNHEY and CDR2 SVGEGT. With 5 bases clipped from V and 2 bases from J, the junction kept 6 bases outside the gene matches. The DNA of the CDR3 is TGTGCCAGCAGTCGCTACAGGGGGCCAAACTATGGCTACACCTTC. Protein: CASSRYRGPNYGYTF.

In regard to this clonotype: An end of the junction differs from the germline gene, which may be a read error. Here the CDR3 reads CAGSLSRTQEAFF. In DNA, the CDR3 is TGTGCCGGCAGTTTATCGAGGACGCAGGAAGCTTTCTTT. The rearrangement links TRBV27 to TRBJ1-1; D is uncertain. From germline, CDR1 is MNHEY and CDR2 SMNVEV (reference sequence). The CDR3 totals 13 residues.

This clonotype was detected only a few times. Relative to the germline gene, one junction end is altered; a read error may explain this. The gene calls are TRBV4-2 and TRBJ1-6; D possibly corresponds to TRBD1 (5 bases). CDR1 and CDR2 (germline): LGHNA, YNFKEQ. This CDR3 has 15 amino acids. The DNA for the CDR3 is TGTGCCAGCTGCCGGGGCGAACTAAAAGATTCGCCCCTCCACTTT. Translation gives CASCRGELKDSPLHF.

The chain links TRBV14 to TRBJ2-4, with 8 bases aligning to TRBD1. Looked up from germline, CDR1 is SGHDN and CDR2 is FVKESK. The V segment lost 4 bases and the J segment 1 base; nucleotides outside the gene matches: 18. CDR3 length: 20 amino acids. CDR3 in DNA: TGTGCCAGCAGCCCAGGGGCGCAGGGGGCAGCAAGTCGGGCCAAAAACATTCAGTACTTC. Protein product: CASSPGAQGAASRAKNIQYF.

This clonotype was observed once. V is TRBV12-3 or TRBV12-4 and J is TRBJ1-1; possibly TRBD1 for D (5 bases). The CDR3 has 14 amino acids. Trimming took off 3 bases at V and 4 bases at J, with 12 bases between the two ends. The CDR3 sequence: CASSFGAGLTEAFF. The CDR3 bases are TGTGCCAGCAGTTTTGGGGCGGGCCTCACTGAAGCTTTCTTT.

Only a few counts were recorded for this clonotype. The chain couples TRBV4-2 to TRBJ2-5; 15 bases are shared with TRBD2. The V gene end was trimmed by 6 bases and the J gene end by 5 bases; junction bases not matched to a gene: 10. CDR1 is LGHNA and CDR2 is YNFKEQ in the germline V gene. There are 17 residues in the CDR3. The CDR3 is CASSRGLAGGRWETQYF. The CDR3 DNA follows: TGTGCCAGCAGTCGAGGACTAGCGGGGGGGCGATGGGAGACCCAGTACTTC.

Regarding this clonotype: At one end the junction does not follow the germline gene, possibly because of a read error. The CDR3 region is CASSLDGTSTNEKLFF. The DNA of the CDR3 is TGCGCCAGCAGTTTAGACGGGACATCAACTAATGAAAAACTGTTTTTT. V and J are TRBV12-3 or TRBV12-4 and TRBJ1-4; the D gene is possibly TRBD1 (6 bases). This CDR3 contains 16 residues.

This clonotype occurred a few times. The chain combines TRBV6-6 with TRBJ2-3, with TRBD1 identical over 7 bases. From germline, CDR1 is MNHNY and CDR2 SVGAGI (reference sequence). This CDR3 has 16 amino acids. V lost 1 base and J lost 2; bases outside the gene matches: 6. CDR3 sequence (DNA): TGTGCCAGCAGTTACTTAATGGACAGGTACACAGATACGCAGTATTTT. Residues: CASSYLMDRYTDTQYF.

J is TRBJ2-5 and V is TRBV9; weak D call: TRBD1 (6 bases). Trimming removed 0 bases from V and 2 bases from J, with 14 bases in between. Per germline, CDR1 SGDLS and CDR2 YYNGEE. This CDR3 is built from 16 residues. The CDR3 nucleotides read TGTGCCAGCAGCGTAGCCTCACAGGGATTTCAAGAGACCCAGTACTTC. It encodes CASSVASQGFQETQYF.

The chain uses TRBV5-4 and TRBJ2-3; D is uncertain. CDR1 SGHNT and CDR2 YYREEE come from the germline V gene (reference sequence). Deletions cut 1 base from V and 2 bases from J, with 8 bases between. This CDR3 spans 14 amino acids. The CDR3 reads CASSLISTTDTQYF. The CDR3 DNA reads as TGTGCCAGCAGCTTGATTAGCACCACAGATACGCAGTATTTT.

The gene calls are TRBV7-8 and TRBJ1-5; 8 nucleotides match TRBD1. Trimming took 5 bases from V and 2 from J; bases not matched to a gene: 8. The V gene's germline CDR1 is SGHVS and CDR2 FQNEAQ. This CDR3 is 16 amino acids long. Written as DNA, the CDR3 is TGTGCCAGCAGCATACCCGACAGGGGAGGCAATCAGCCCCAGCATTTT. Residues: CASSIPDRGGNQPQHF.

This clonotype was counted a few times. The chain's CDR3 is CASSYRPNEKLFF. The CDR3 DNA sequence: TGTGCCAGCAGTTACCGGCCAAATGAAAAACTGTTTTTT. The chain employs TRBV6-6 and TRBJ1-4; D is unresolved. The germline V gene encodes CDR1 MNHNY and CDR2 SVGAGI (reference sequence). The CDR3 runs 13 residues. Trimming cost V 2 bases and J 5 bases, with 6 bases left between them.

The V and J genes are TRBV4-2 and TRBJ1-1; D is uncertain. CDR1 and CDR2 (germline): LGHNA, YNFKEQ. Trimming took off 0 bases at V and 7 bases at J, with 9 bases between the two ends. The CDR3 has 13 amino acids. The CDR3 DNA reads as TGTGCCAGCAGCCAAGAATCCGAAGTTGAAGCTTTCTTT. This codes for CASSQESEVEAFF.

This clonotype was seen many times. This chain joins TRBV12-3 or TRBV12-4 and TRBJ2-4, with D possibly matching TRBD2 (6 bases). Trimming shortened V by 2 bases and J by 7 bases, and 12 bases separated the two germline ends. This CDR3 is built from 14 residues. CDR3 residues: CASSLTGGSNIQYF. The CDR3 DNA reads as TGTGCCAGCAGTTTAACCGGGGGATCCAACATTCAGTACTTC.

This clonotype was observed a handful of times. The chain is built from TRBV28 and TRBJ1-1, with D tentatively TRBD1 (6 bases). The ends were cut back, 8 bases at V and 2 bases at J, with 12 bases in the middle. CDR1 and CDR2 from the germline V gene are MDHEN and SYDVKM. The CDR3 is 13 residues long. CDR3 nucleotides: TGTGCCAGCCGAAGGGACATTAACACTGAAGCTTTCTTT. It translates to CASRRDINTEAFF.

This clonotype was detected ten times or more. V usage is TRBV7-2 and J usage is TRBJ2-5; D might be TRBD2 (6 bases). The V end lost 3 bases, the J end lost 4 bases, and 9 bases lay between the germline ends. Looked up from germline, CDR1 is SGHTA and CDR2 is FQGNSA. This CDR3 has 13 amino acids. The CDR3 sequence: CASSFSGGETQYF. CDR3 nucleotides: TGTGCCAGCAGCTTTTCCGGGGGAGAGACCCAGTACTTC.